The next 8 T cell receptor beta chains were all read from a single sample in a study of spatial heterogeneity in lung cancer. TCRdb used MiXCR to reprocess the 5' RACE reads, holding one entry per CDR3 protein. The sample has roughly 19,000 distinct CDR3 sequences, around 8% seen once. Time point described: sample taken at primary tumor resection. Their cognate antigens are unknown. General study points: Tumor mutation count correlated with how many alpha and beta TCRs expanded intratumorally.

The sample in question was lung tumor tissue, obtained at surgery. The receptors stem from a male donor with early-stage non-small cell lung cancer.

This clonotype has more than one count but fewer than ten. The rearrangement links TRBV7-2 to TRBJ2-1, with 13 bases identical to TRBD2. The V and J ends lost 5 bases and 8 bases, in that order; junction bases with no gene match: 6. Germline CDR1 is SGHTA and CDR2 is FQGNSA. The CDR3 consists of 15 residues. This CDR3 is CASSRLAGGFDEQFF. In DNA, the CDR3 is TGTGCCAGCAGCCGACTAGCGGGGGGTTTCGATGAGCAGTTCTTC. Combining the CDR3 with reference TRBV7-2 and TRBJ2-1 gives the whole variable domain GAGVSQSPSNKVTEKGKDVELRCDPISGHTALYWYRQSLGQGLEFLIYFQGNSAPDKSGLPSDRFSAERTGGSVSTLTIQRTQQEDSAVYLCASSRLAGGFDEQFFGPGTRLTVL.

This chain links TRBV20-1 with TRBJ2-7; D unresolved. The CDR3 is 14 residues long. Trimming took off 5 bases at V and 0 bases at J, with 14 bases between the two ends. From germline, CDR1 is DFQATT and CDR2 SNEGSKA (reference sequence). The CDR3 DNA follows: TGCAGTGCTGGCCGGGCCTCGGGCTCCTACGAGCAGTACTTC. Translation: CSAGRASGSYEQYF.

This clonotype was seen repeatedly, ten times or more. The V and J genes are TRBV7-8 and TRBJ1-3, with a weak D call TRBD1 (6 bases). V was shortened by 5 bases and J by 0 bases, with 17 bases between the two germline ends. The CDR3 consists of 17 residues. Germline values: CDR1 SGHVS, CDR2 FQNEAQ. The CDR3 sequence is CASSPRSVDSSGNTIYF. DNA for the CDR3: TGTGCCAGCAGCCCACGCTCTGTGGACAGCTCTGGAAACACCATATATTTT.

In this sample, this clonotype turned up many times. The genes are TRBV9 and TRBJ2-2; perhaps TRBD2 as D (5 bases). Per the germline V gene, CDR1 is SGDLS and CDR2 is YYNGEE. Trimming shortened V by 2 bases and J by 6 bases, and 11 bases separated the two germline ends. The CDR3 consists of 14 residues. The CDR3 here is CASSVISAAGELFF. In DNA form, the CDR3 reads TGTGCCAGCAGCGTGATATCAGCGGCCGGGGAGCTGTTTTTT.

The rearrangement links TRBV29-1 to TRBJ1-5; unclear D gene. CDR3 length: 13 residues. The V and J ends lost 4 bases and 7 bases respectively, with 14 bases between them. Germline V gives CDR1 SQVTM, CDR2 ANQGSEA. DNA for the CDR3: TGCAGCGTTGTAACCGGGGTCGGGCAGCCCCAGCATTTT. Translated: CSVVTGVGQPQHF. The full variable domain, completed using reference TRBV29-1 and TRBJ1-5, is SAVISQKPSRDICQRGTSLTIQCQVDSQVTMMFWYRQQPGQSLTLIATANQGSEATYESGFVIDKFPISRPNLTFSTLTVSNMSPEDSSIYLCSVVTGVGQPQHFGDGTRLSIL.

The sample holds a few counts of this clonotype. A much more abundant neighbour one base away suggests this may be a read error. The DNA is left out, because the CDR3 cannot be placed on it with certainty; the CDR3 is given as TCRdb lists it. This chain links TRBV19 with TRBJ1-5. Germline V lookup: CDR1 LNHDA, CDR2 SQIVND (reference sequence). The CDR3 sequence runs 14 residues, both termini included. This CDR3 reads CASSVALGNQPQNF.

The chain uses TRBV28 and TRBJ2-7; D may be TRBD1 (7 bases). The CDR3 contains 16 residues. CDR1 and CDR2 (germline): MDHEN, SYDVKM. Trimming removed 5 bases at V and 0 bases at J, with 17 bases between. The CDR3 DNA reads TGTGCCAGCAGTCTTACTGCGGGGACAGTCTCCTACGAGCAGTACTTC. Protein: CASSLTAGTVSYEQYF. The full variable domain, completed using reference TRBV28 and TRBJ2-7, is DVKVTQSSRYLVKRTGEKVFLECVQDMDHENMFWYRQDPGLGLRLIYFSYDVKMKEKGDIPEGYSVSREKKERFSLILESASTNQTSMYLCASSLTAGTVSYEQYFGPGTRLTVT.

This clonotype came up many times. This rearrangement joins TRBV5-1 to TRBJ2-1, with a possible D match to TRBD2 (5 bases). The CDR3 totals 13 residues. V lost 2 bases to trimming and J lost 8 bases, with 11 bases between them. CDR1 and CDR2 from the germline V gene are SGHRS and YFSETQ. CDR3 coding DNA: TGCGCCAGCAGCTTAAGAGGGTTAGATGAGCAGTTCTTC. Amino acid sequence: CASSLRGLDEQFF. The variable domain in full, completed from reference TRBV5-1 and TRBJ2-1, reads KAGVTQTPRYLIKTRGQQVTLSCSPISGHRSVSWYQQTPGQGLQFLFEYFSETQRNKGNFPGRFSGRQFSNSRSEMNVSTLELGDSALYLCASSLRGLDEQFFGPGTRLTVL.